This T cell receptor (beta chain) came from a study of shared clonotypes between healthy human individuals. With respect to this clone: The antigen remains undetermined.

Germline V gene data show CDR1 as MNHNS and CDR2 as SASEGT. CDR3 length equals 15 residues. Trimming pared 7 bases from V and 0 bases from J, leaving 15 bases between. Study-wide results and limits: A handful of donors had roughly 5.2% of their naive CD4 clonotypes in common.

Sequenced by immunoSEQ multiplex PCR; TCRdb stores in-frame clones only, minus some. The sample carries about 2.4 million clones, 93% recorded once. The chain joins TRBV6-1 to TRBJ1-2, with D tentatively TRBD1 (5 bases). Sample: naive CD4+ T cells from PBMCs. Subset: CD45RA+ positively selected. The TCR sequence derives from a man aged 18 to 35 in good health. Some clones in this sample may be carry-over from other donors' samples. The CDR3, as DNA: TGTGCCAGCAACCTCCCCGGGGGGGCTAACTATGGCTACACCTTC. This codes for CASNLPGGANYGYTF.